This paragraph covers one TCR beta chain sequence. Its antigen is still unknown. PCR used 60 Vbeta primers and 13 Jbeta primers. Sequencing was performed with immunoSEQ multiplex PCR; in TCRdb, only in-frame clones are kept and a portion is missing. This table holds 150,000 to 250,000 clones, around 77% found once. The record originates from a study of cytomegalovirus exposure and HLA in healthy donors. Findings of the study overall: Most TCR beta V segments were productive about 90% or about 30% of the time in an earlier analysis. A later analysis reportedly identified an Asian-associated ancestry cluster as carrying fewer N-insertions than the roughly 670-donor mean. TCR beta chain V- and J-gene trimming was linked, in a later analysis, to a missense variant in DCLRE1C.

The V and J ends lost 5 bases and 2 bases, in that order; junction bases with no gene match: 7. Germline-derived CDR1 and CDR2 are SEHNR and FQNEAQ (reference sequence). There are 15 residues in the CDR3. Unrecorded immune exposure was likely among donors, who were nominally healthy when sampled. The source is a man under 40 in good health and CMV-seronegative. This chain connects TRBV7-9 to TRBJ2-7, with TRBD1 matching 9 bases. What was sequenced was PBMCs. The CDR3 sequence: CASSDRDRAPYEQYF. CDR3 nucleotide sequence: TGTGCCAGCAGCGATCGGGACAGGGCCCCCTACGAGCAGTACTTC.